This T cell receptor beta chain was recorded in a study of T cells after yellow fever vaccination. Trimming removed 6 bases from V and 4 bases from J, with 14 bases in between. The CDR3 has 14 amino acids. Per germline, CDR1 SNHLY and CDR2 FYNNEI. A 5'RACE template-switching step, the method used to make TCR cDNA, added a universal primer site and UMIs. MiXCR, run by TCRdb on the 5' RACE reads, gives a single entry per CDR3 protein. Here the sample spans roughly 300,000 distinct CDR3 sequences, roughly 7% being singletons. The specimen was PBMCs, collected about 41 days after the first yellow fever vaccination. The origin of this receptor is a man between 18 and 29 years old who received the YFV17D yellow fever vaccine. The rearrangement joins TRBV2 to TRBJ2-3; the D gene is possibly TRBD1 (6 bases). CDR3 DNA: TGTGCCAGCAGGCCCGGGACAACAGCAGATACGCAGTATTTT. Its protein is CASRPGTTADTQYF.